This T cell receptor (beta chain) was observed in a study of blood T cell repertoires in COVID-19. Study-wide background: Italy, Spain and the United States were the sources of the convalescent and acute COVID-19 samples. T cells, B-cell-depleted T cells, or PBMCs provided the cDNA or gDNA that served as material.

This clone was seen more than once but under ten times. Trimming stripped 10 bases from V and 9 bases from J, with 16 bases between. The germline V gene has CDR1 LNHDA and CDR2 SQIVND (reference sequence). The CDR3 loop spans 11 amino acids. In the original analysis: Estimation of nucleated cell counts relied on the amplification of reference gene primers. TCRdb's copy holds only in-frame clones and misses some; the assay was immunoSEQ multiplex PCR. V and J calls and clone size come straight from that table; D and trimming were deduced from the DNA. The profile shows some 220,000 clones, around 86% of them singletons. Patients from Seattle were sampled longitudinally, starting during active infection.

This TCR came from a woman aged 70-85 years with COVID-19, enrolled during active disease. This rearrangement joins TRBV19 to TRBJ2-7, with D possibly matching TRBD2 (6 bases). The specimen sequenced was peripheral blood. CDR3 nucleotides: TGTGCCACCTCCTGGGTGGGACTGCAGTACTTC. It encodes CATSWVGLQYF.